Sequencing of this T cell receptor (beta chain) was carried out in a study of shared clonotypes between healthy human individuals. As to this clone: No antigen is known for it.

Germline V lookup: CDR1 SGDLS, CDR2 YYNGEE. This CDR3 contains 17 residues. V gave up 6 bases and J gave up 1 base; unmatched junction bases: 14. TCRdb's table, derived via immunoSEQ multiplex PCR, lists solely in-frame clones and lacks some. The sample has about 1.9 million clones; around 93% are singletons. Overall study findings and caveats: Clonotypes that were shared across several donors made up roughly 5.2% of naive CD4 clonotypes.

CD8 cells classed as naive were CD45RO-negative and positively selected for CCR7, excluding terminally differentiated effector memory CD45RA+ cells. The chain has TRBV9 and TRBJ2-7; TRBD2 aligns across 9 bases. This sequence was found in a man aged 18 to 30 in good health. Some clones in this sample may be carry-over from other donors' samples. Sequenced: naive CD8+ T cells from PBMCs. CDR3 sequence (DNA): TGTGCCAGCAACCCCAAGGTAGCGGGAGCCGTGTCCTACGAGCAGTACTTC. Translation gives CASNPKVAGAVSYEQYF.